Listed below are T cell receptor beta chains from one sample, sequenced in a study of shared clonotypes between healthy human individuals. Only in-frame clones appear in the TCRdb table, and some are missing; sequencing was by immunoSEQ multiplex PCR. The sample has about 470,000 clones; about 85% are singletons. The specimen sequenced was PBMCs. The receptors here all came from a woman between 35 and 50 years old in good health. Some clones in this sample may be carry-over from other donors' samples. Each CDR3 is given with its conserved first and last residue.

j_call,v_call,cdr3_aa
TRBJ2-3,TRBV7-9,CASNTLPSDTQYF
TRBJ2-5,TRBV15,CATSRGAGGPQTQYF
TRBJ2-5,TRBV28,CASSRRAGEETQYF
TRBJ2-3,TRBV5-4,CASSSRDRYTDTQYF
TRBJ1-2,TRBV7-2,CASSRQGRDGYTF
TRBJ2-7,TRBV7-6,CASSPGQAPYEQYF
TRBJ1-1,TRBV20-1,CSALGNTEAFF
.,TRBV11-1,CASSLGLGTGNEQYF
TRBJ2-1,TRBV11-2,CASSGSGLGEQFF
TRBJ2-7,TRBV21-1,CASSARRGLPSEQYF
TRBJ2-7,TRBV13,CASTRGLATYEQYF
TRBJ2-3,TRBV9,CASSVGSTDTQYF
TRBJ2-3,TRBV27,CASSSARTDTQYF
TRBJ2-4,TRBV5-1,CASSLGVGAKNIQYF
TRBJ2-3,TRBV19,CASSIAAGVDTQYF
TRBJ2-5,TRBV9,CASSVDGPGTQYF
TRBJ1-4,TRBV28,CASSATGGKSEKLFF
TRBJ2-7,TRBV5-1,CASSLEPGATTEQYF
TRBJ2-5,TRBV15,CATSRGTSQETQYF